This T cell receptor (beta chain) derives from a study of cytomegalovirus exposure and HLA in healthy donors. Study conclusions and caveats: Some TCR beta chains (over 150 of them) were listed as cytomegalovirus-associated. Later analysis suggested links between common viral pathogens and several top significant clusters.

CDR1 is SNHLY and CDR2 is FYNNEI in the germline V gene. V lost 3 bases, J lost 8 bases, and 1 base stayed unmatched. CDR3 length: 12 amino acids. In the case of this clone: Its specificity is not known.

The PCR made use of 60 Vbeta and 13 Jbeta primers. Profiled with immunoSEQ multiplex PCR; TCRdb holds only in-frame clones, not every one. The sample consists of about 110,000 clones, under 80% of them appearing once. Donors consisted of healthy bone marrow donors. The receptor was derived from a woman between 45 and 60 years old in good health and CMV-seropositive. Specimen: PBMCs. The chain links TRBV2 to TRBJ2-1; 7 nucleotides align to TRBD2. The chain's CDR3 is CASSDRGDEQFF. In nucleotides, the CDR3 is TGTGCCAGCAGTGATCGGGGGGATGAGCAGTTCTTC.